The clone carrying this T cell receptor beta chain was observed once. The antigen remains undetermined. This record belongs to a study of T cell responses to AZD1222 COVID-19 vaccine. Study as a whole: Second doses were pooled across both intervals (about 4 or about 12 weeks). Notes on the study in general: White British people made up most donors, females outnumbered males, and clonal diversity was possibly underestimated. Reportedly, nearly half of unique spike TCRs recognized epitopes outside B.1.351/B.1.1.7 mutations.

Repertoires were generated with immunoSEQ multiplex PCR, while TCRdb's copy carries only in-frame clones and drops some. In the table there are about 160,000 clones, about 91% of which are singletons. Trimming took off 1 base at V and 5 bases at J, with 17 bases between the two ends. Germline V gives CDR1 MNHEY, CDR2 SVGAGI. This CDR3 region has 16 residues. The source was peripheral blood, collected on day 0 of AZD1222 vaccination. The sequence derives from an adult in good health. The rearrangement joins TRBV6-5 to TRBJ1-1; D not resolved. The CDR3 DNA reads as TGTGCCAGCAGTTACTTTGGGCCAGCCCTGGGGACTGAAGCTTTCTTT. Amino acids: CASSYFGPALGTEAFF.